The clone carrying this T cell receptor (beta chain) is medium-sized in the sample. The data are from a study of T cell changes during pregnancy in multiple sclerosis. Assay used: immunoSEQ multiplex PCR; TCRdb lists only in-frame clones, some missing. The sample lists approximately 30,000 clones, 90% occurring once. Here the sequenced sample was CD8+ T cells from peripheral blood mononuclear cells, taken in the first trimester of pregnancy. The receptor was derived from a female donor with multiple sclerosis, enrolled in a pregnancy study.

CDR3 in amino acids: CASSPGLAPYEQYF. The CDR3 DNA is TGTGCCAGCAGCCCGGGCCTAGCCCCCTACGAGCAGTACTTC. The chain combines TRBV5-4 with TRBJ2-7, with D possibly being TRBD2 (5 bases). CDR1 is SGHNT and CDR2 is YYREEE in the germline V gene (reference sequence). This CDR3 is 14 amino acids long. V dropped 4 bases and J dropped 2 bases, with 13 bases sitting between them.